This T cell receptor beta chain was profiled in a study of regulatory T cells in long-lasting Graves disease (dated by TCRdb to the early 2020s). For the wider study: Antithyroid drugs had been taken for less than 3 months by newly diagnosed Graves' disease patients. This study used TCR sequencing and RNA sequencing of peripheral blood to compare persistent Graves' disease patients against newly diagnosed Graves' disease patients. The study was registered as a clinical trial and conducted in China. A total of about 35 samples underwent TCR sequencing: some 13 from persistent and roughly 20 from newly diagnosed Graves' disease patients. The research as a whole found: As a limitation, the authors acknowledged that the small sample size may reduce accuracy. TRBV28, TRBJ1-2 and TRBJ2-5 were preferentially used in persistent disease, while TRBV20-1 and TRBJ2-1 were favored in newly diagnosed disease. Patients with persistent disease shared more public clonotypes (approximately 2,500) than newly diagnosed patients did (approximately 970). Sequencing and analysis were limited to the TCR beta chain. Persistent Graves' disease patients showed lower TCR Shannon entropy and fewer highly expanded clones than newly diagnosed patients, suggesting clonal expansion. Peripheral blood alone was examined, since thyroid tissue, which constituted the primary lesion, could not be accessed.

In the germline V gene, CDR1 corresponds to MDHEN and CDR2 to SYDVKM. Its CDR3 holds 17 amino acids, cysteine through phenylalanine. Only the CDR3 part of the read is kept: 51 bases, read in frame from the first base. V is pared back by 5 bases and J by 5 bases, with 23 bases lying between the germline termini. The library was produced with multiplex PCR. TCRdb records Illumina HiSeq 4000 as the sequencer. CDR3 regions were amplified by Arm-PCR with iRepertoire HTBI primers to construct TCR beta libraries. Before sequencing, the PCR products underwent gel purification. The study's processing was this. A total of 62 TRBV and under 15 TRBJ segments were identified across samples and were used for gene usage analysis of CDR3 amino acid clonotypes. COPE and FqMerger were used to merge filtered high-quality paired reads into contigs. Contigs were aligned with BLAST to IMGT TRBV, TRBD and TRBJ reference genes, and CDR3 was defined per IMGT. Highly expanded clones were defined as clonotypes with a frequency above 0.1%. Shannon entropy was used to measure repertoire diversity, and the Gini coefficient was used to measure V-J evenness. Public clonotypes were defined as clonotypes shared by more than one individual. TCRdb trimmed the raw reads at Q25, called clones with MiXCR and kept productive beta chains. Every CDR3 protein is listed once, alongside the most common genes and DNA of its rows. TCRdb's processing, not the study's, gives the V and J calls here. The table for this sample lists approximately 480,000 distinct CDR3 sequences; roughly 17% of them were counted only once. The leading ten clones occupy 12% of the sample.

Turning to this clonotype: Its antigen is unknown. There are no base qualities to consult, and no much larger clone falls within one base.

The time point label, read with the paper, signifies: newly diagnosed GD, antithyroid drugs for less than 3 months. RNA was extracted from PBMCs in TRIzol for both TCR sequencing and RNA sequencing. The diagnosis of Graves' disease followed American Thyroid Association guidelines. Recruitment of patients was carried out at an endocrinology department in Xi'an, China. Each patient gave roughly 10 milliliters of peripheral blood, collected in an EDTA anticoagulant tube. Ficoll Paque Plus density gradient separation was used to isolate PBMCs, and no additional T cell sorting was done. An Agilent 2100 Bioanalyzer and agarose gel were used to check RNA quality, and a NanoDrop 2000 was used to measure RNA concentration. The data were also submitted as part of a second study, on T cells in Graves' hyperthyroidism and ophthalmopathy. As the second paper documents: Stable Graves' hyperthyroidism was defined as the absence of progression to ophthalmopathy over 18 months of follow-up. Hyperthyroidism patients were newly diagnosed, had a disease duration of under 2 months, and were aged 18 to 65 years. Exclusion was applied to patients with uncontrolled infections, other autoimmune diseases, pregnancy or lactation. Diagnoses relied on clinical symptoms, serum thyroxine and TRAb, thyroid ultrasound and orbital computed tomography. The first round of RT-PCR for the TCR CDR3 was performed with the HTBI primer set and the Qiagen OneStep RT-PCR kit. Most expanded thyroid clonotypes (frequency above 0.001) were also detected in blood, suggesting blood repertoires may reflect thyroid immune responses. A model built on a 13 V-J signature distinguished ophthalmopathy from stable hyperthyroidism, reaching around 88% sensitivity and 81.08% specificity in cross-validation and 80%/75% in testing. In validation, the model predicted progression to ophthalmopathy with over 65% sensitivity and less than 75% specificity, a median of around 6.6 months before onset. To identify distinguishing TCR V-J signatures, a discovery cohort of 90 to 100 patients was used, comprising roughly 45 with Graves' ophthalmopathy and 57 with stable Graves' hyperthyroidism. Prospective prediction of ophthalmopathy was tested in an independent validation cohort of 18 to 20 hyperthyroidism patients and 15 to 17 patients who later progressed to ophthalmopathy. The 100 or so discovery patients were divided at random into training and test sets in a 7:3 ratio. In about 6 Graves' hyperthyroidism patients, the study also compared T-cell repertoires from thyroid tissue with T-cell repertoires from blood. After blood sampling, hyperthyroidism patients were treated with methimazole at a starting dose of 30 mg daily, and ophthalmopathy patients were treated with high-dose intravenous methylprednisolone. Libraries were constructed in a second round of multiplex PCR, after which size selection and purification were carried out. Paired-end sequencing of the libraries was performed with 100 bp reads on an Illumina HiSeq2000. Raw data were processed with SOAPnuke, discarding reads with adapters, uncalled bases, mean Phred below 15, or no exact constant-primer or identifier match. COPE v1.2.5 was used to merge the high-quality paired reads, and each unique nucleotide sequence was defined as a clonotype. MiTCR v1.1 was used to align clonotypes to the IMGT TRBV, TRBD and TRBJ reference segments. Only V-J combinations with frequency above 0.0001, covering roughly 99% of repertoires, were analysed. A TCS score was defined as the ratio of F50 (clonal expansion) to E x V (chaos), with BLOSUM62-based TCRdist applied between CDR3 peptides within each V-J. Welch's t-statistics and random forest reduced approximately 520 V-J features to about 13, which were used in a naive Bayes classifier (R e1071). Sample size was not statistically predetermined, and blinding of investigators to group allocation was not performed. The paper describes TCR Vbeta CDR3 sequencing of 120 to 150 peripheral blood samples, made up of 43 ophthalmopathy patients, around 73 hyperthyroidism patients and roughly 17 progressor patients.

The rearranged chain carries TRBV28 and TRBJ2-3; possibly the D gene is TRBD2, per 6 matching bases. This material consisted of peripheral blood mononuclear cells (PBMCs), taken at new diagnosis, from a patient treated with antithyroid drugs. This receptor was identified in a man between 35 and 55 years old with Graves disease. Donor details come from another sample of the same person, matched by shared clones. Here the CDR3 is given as CASSPEEGQIMGDTQYF. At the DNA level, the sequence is TGTGCCAGCAGTCCGGAGGAGGGCCAGATCATGGGAGATACGCAGTATTTT.